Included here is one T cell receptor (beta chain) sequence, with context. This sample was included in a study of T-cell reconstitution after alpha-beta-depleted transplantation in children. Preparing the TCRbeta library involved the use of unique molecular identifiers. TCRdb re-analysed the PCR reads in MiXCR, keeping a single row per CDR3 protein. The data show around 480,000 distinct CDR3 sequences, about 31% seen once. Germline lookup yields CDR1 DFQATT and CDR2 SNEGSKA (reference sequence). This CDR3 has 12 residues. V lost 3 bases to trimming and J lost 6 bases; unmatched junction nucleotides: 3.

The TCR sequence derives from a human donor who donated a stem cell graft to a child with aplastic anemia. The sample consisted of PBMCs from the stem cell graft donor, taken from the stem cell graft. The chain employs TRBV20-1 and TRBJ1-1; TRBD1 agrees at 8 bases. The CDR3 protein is CSARGQVAEAFF. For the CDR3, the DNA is TGCAGTGCTAGGGGACAGGTCGCTGAAGCTTTCTTT.